This T cell receptor beta chain was observed in a study of cytomegalovirus exposure and HLA in healthy donors. Study as a whole: Approximately 85 million unique TCRs from HLA-typed donors were held in an early data release. Study-level findings and limits: Using the classifier, cytomegalovirus status was reportedly diagnosed with high specificity and sensitivity.

This clone was found a few times. What it binds is not known. From germline, CDR1 is SGHAT and CDR2 FQDESV (reference sequence). The ends were cut back, 7 bases at V and 7 bases at J, with 14 bases in the middle. The CDR3 has 12 residues. The PCR used 60 Vbeta and 13 Jbeta primers. Clones were sequenced by immunoSEQ multiplex PCR, and TCRdb holds only the in-frame ones, with some missing. The sample lists 200,000 or so clones, about four fifths occurring once. This chain connects TRBV11-1 to TRBJ2-7, with a weak D call TRBD2 (7 bases). Source material: PBMCs. The TCR sequence derives from a boy younger than 10 in good health and CMV-seronegative. The CDR3 DNA reads TGTGCCAGCAACTCAGGGGAGGGTGAGCAGTACTTC. It yields the protein CASNSGEGEQYF.